This T cell receptor (beta chain) was captured by sequencing in a study of cytomegalovirus exposure and HLA in healthy donors. Study-level background: The 95 to 150 validation repertoires, a later analysis reported, used the same platform as the roughly 610 first-cohort repertoires.

Study-wide points: The study listed 164 cytomegalovirus-associated TCR beta chains.

With respect to this clone: Its matching antigen is unknown.

The ends were cut back, 3 bases at V and 0 bases at J, with 13 bases in the middle. Germline loops: CDR1 LNHDA, CDR2 SQIVND (reference sequence). CDR3 length: 16 amino acids. TCRdb's table, derived via immunoSEQ multiplex PCR, lists solely in-frame clones and lacks some. Among 73,000 or so clones listed, approximately 94% were seen once. Sequenced sample: PBMCs. The chain is built from TRBV19 and TRBJ2-3; D may be TRBD1 (5 bases). The receptor comes from a woman aged 18-30 years in good health and CMV-seropositive. This CDR3 is CASSIRVGYSTDTQYF. The CDR3 DNA is TGTGCCAGTAGTATCAGGGTCGGGTATAGCACAGATACGCAGTATTTT.